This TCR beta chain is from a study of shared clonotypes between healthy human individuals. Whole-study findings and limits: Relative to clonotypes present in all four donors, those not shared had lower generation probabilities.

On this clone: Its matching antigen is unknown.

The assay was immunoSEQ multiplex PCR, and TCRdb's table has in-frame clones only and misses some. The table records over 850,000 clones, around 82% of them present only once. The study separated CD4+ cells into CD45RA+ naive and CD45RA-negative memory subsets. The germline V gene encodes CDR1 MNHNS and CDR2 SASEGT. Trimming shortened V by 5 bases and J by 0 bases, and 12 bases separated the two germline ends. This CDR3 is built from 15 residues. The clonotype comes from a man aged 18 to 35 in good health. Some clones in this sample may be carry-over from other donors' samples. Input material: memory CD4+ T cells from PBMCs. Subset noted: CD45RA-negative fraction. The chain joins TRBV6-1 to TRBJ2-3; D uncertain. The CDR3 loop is CASSRIVGSTDTQYF. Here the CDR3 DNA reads TGTGCCAGCAGTCGTATAGTGGGTAGCACAGATACGCAGTATTTT.